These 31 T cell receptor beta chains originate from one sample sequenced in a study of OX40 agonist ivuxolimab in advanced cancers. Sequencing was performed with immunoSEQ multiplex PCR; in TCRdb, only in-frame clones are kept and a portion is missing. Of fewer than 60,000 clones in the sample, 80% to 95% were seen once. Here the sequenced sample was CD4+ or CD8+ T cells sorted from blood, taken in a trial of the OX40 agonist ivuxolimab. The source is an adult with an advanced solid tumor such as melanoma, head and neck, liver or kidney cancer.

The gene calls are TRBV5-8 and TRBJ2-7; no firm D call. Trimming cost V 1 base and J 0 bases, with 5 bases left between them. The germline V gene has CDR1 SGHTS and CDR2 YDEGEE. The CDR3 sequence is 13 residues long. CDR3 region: CASSLQVSYEQYF. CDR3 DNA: TGTGCCAGCAGCTTGCAGGTCTCCTACGAGCAGTACTTC.

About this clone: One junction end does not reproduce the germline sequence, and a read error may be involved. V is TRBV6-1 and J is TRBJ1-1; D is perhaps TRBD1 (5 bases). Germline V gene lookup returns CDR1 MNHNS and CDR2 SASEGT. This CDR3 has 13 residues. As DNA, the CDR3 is TGTGCCAGCAGTGAGGGCCCTTCCCGGACACTTCGGTTT. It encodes CASSEGPSRTLRF.

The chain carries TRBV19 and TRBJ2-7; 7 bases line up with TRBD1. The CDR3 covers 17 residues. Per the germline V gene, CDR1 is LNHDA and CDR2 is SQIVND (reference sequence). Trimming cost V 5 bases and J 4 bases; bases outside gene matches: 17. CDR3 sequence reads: CASSAVGLGTEFYEQYF. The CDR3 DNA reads TGTGCCAGTAGTGCAGTCGGGTTGGGGACAGAATTTTACGAGCAGTACTTC.

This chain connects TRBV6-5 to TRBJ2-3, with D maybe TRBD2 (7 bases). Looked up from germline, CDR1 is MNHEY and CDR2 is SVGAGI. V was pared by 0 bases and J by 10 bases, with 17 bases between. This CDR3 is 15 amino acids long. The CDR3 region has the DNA TGTGCCAGCAGTTACTCGGGGAGGGGGATACGAGCGCAGTATTTT. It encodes CASSYSGRGIRAQYF.

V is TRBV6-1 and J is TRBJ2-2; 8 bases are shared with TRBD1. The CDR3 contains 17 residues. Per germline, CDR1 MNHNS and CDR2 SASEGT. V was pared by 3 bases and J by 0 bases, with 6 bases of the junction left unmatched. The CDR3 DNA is TGTGCCAGCAGTGACACATCGACAGGGGCGAACACCGGGGAGCTGTTTTTT. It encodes CASSDTSTGANTGELFF.

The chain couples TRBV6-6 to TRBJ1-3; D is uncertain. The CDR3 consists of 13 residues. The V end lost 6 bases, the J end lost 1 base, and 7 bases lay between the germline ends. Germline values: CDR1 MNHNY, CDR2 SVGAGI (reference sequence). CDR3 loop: CASRSSSGNTIYF. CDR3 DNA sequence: TGTGCCAGCAGATCGTCATCTGGAAACACCATATATTTT.

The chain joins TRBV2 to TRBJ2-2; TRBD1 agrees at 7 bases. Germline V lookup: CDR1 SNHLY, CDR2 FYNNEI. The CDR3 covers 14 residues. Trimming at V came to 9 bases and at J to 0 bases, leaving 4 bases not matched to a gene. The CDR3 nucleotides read TGTGCCAGTACAGGGGTCGCGAACACCGGGGAGCTGTTTTTT. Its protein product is CASTGVANTGELFF.

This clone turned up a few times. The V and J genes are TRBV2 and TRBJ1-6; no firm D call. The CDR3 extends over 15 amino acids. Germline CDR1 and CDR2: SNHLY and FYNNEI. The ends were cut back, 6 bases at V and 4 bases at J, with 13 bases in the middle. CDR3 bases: TGTGCCAGCAGGACGAGGGTTTCGTATAATTCACCCCTCCACTTT. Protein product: CASRTRVSYNSPLHF. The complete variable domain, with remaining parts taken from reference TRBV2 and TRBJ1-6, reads EPEVTQTPSHQVTQMGQEVILRCVPISNHLYFYWYRQILGQKVEFLVSFYNNEISEKSEIFDDQFSVERPDGSNFTLKIRSTKLEDSAMYFCASRTRVSYNSPLHFGNGTRLTVT.

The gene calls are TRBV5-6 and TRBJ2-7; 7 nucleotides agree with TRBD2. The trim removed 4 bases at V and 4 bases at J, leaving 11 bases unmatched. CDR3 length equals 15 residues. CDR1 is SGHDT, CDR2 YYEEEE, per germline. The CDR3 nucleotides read TGTGCCAGCAGCCCCCCGGGGGGAGGGCTATACGAGCAGTACTTC. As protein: CASSPPGGGLYEQYF.

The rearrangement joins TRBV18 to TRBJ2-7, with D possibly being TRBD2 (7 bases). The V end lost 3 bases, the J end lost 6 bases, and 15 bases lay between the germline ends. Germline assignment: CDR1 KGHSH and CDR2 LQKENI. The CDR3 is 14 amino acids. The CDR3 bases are TGTGCCAGCTCACCTCGCGGGGGCCGACTCGAGCAGTACTTC. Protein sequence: CASSPRGGRLEQYF.

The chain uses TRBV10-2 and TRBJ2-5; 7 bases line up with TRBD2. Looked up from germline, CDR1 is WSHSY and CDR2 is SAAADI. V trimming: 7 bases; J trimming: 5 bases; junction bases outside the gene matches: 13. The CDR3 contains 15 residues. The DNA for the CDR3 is TGCGCCAGCACCCGAGGGAGGGCCACCGGGGAGACCCAGTACTTC. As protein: CASTRGRATGETQYF.

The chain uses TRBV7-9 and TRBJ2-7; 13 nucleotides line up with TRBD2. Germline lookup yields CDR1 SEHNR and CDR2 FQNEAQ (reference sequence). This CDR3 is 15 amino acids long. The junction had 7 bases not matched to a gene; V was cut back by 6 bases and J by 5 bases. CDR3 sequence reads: CASSKKGTSGNEQYF. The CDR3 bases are TGTGCCAGCAGTAAAAAGGGGACTAGCGGGAACGAGCAGTACTTC.

CDR3 protein: CASSEQGWDSPLHF. CDR3 nucleotides: TGTGCCAGCAGTGAACAGGGTTGGGATTCACCCCTCCACTTT. This sequence joins TRBV2 and TRBJ1-6, with D maybe TRBD1 (5 bases). Trimming left V 2 bases short and J 8 bases short, with 10 bases between. CDR1 SNHLY and CDR2 FYNNEI come from the germline V gene. This CDR3 spans 14 amino acids.

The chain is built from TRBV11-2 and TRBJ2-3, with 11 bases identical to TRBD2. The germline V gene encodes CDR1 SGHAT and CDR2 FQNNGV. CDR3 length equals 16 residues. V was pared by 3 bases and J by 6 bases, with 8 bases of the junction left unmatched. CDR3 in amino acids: CASSFTVASGRDTQYF. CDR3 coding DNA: TGTGCCAGCAGCTTCACGGTAGCTAGCGGGAGGGATACGCAGTATTTT.

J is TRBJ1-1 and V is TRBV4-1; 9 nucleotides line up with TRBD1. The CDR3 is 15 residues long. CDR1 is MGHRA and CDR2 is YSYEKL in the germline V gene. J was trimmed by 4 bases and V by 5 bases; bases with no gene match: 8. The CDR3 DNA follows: TGCGCCAGCAGCTTACGGACAGGGGATGGCACTGAAGCTTTCTTT. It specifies CASSLRTGDGTEAFF.

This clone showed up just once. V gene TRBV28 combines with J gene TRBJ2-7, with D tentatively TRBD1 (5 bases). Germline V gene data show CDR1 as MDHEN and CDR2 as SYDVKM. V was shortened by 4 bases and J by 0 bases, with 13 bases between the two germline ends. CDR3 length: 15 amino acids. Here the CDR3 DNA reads TGTGCCAGCAGTTCGCGACAGAGTAGCTCCTACGAGCAGTACTTC. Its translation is CASSSRQSSSYEQYF.

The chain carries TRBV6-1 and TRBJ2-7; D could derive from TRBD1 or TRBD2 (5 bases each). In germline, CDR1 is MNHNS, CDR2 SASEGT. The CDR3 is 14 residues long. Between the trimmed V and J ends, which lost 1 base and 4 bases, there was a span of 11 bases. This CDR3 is CASSEGAGSYEQYF. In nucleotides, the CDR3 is TGTGCCAGCAGTGAAGGGGCAGGGAGTTACGAGCAGTACTTC.

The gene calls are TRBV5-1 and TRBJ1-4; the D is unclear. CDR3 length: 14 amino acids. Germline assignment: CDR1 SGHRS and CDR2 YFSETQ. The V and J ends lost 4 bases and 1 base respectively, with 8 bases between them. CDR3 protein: CASSRTETNEKLFF. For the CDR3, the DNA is TGCGCCAGCAGCCGGACCGAAACTAATGAAAAACTGTTTTTT.

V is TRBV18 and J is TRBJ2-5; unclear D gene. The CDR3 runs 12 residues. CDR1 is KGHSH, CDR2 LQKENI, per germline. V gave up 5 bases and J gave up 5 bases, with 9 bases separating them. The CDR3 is CASSSLSETQYF. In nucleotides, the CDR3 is TGTGCCAGCTCATCACTTTCTGAGACCCAGTACTTC.

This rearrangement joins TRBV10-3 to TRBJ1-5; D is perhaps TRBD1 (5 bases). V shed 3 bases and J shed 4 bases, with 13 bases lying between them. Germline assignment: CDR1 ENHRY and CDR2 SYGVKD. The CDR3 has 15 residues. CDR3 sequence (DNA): TGTGCCATCAGTGACGGGGCCGGGGGAAATCAGCCCCAGCATTTT. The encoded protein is CAISDGAGGNQPQHF.

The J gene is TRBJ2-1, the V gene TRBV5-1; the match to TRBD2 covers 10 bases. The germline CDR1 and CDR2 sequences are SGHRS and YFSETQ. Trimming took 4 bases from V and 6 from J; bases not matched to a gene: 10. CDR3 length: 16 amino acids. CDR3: CASSPAGAGGPNEQFF. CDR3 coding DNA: TGCGCCAGCAGCCCCGCGGGAGCGGGGGGGCCCAATGAGCAGTTCTTC.

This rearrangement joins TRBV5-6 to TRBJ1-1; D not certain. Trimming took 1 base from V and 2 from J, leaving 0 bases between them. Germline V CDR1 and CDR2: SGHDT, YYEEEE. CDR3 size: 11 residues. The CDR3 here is CASSLNTEAFF. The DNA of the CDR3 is TGTGCCAGCAGCTTGAACACTGAAGCTTTCTTT.

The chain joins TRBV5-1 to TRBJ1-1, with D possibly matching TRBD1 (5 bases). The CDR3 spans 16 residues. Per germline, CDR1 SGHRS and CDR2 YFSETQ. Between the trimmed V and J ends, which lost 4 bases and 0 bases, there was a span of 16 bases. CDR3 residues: CASSATGKSLNTEAFF. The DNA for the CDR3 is TGCGCCAGCAGCGCAACAGGAAAAAGCTTGAACACTGAAGCTTTCTTT.

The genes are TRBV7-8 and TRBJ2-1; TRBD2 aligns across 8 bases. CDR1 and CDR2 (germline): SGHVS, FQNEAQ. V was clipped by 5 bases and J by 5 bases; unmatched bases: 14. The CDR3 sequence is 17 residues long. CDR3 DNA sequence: TGTGCCAGCAGCGAAAAAGCCCCGGGGGGGCGGGACAATGAGCAGTTCTTC. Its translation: CASSEKAPGGRDNEQFF.

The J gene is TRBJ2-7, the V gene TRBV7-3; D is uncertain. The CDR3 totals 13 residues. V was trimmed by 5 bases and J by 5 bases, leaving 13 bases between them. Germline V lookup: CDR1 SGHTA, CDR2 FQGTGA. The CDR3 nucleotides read TGTGCCAGCAGCCCCTCACCGTCCGACGAGCAGTACTTC. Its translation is CASSPSPSDEQYF.

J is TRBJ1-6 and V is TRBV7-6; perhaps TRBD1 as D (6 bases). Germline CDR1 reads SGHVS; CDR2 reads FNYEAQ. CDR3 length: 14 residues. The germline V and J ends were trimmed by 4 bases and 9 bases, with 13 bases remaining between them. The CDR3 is CASSSGVGASPLHF. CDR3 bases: TGTGCCAGCAGCTCTGGTGTGGGGGCTTCACCCCTCCACTTT.

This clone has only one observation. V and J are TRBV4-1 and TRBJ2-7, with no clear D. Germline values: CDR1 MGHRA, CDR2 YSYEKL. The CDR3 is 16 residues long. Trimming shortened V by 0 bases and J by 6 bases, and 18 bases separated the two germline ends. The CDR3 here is CASSQDRLLVEPEQYF. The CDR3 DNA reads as TGCGCCAGCAGCCAAGATAGGTTATTGGTGGAGCCCGAGCAGTACTTC.

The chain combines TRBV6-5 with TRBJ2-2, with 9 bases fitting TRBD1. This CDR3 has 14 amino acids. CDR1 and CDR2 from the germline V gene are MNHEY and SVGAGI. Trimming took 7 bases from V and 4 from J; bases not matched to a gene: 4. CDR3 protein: CASKGQGSTGELFF. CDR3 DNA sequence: TGTGCCAGCAAGGGACAGGGATCCACCGGGGAGCTGTTTTTT.

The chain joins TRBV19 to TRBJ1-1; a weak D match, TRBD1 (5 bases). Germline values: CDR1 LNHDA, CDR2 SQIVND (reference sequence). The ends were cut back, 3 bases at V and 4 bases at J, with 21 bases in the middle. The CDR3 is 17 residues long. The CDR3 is CASSIRDPQRGFTEAFF. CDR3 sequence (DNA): TGTGCCAGTAGTATCAGAGACCCCCAAAGGGGATTCACTGAAGCTTTCTTT.

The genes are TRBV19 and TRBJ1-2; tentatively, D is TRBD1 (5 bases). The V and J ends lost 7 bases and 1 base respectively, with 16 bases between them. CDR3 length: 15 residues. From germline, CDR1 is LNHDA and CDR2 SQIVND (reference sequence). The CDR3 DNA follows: TGTGCCAGTAAAGCGGATCACAGGAGTAACTATGGCTACACCTTC. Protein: CASKADHRSNYGYTF. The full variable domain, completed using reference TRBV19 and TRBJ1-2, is DGGITQSPKYLFRKEGQNVTLSCEQNLNHDAMYWYRQDPGQGLRLIYYSQIVNDFQKGDIAEGYSVSREKKESFPLTVTSAQKNPTAFYLCASKADHRSNYGYTFGSGTRLTVV.

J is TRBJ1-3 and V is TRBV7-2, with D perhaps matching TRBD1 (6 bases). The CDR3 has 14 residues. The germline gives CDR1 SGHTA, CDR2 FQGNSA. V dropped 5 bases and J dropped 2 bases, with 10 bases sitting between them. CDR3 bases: TGTGCCAGCAGCAGGGGGACCACTGGAAACACCATATATTTT. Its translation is CASSRGTTGNTIYF.